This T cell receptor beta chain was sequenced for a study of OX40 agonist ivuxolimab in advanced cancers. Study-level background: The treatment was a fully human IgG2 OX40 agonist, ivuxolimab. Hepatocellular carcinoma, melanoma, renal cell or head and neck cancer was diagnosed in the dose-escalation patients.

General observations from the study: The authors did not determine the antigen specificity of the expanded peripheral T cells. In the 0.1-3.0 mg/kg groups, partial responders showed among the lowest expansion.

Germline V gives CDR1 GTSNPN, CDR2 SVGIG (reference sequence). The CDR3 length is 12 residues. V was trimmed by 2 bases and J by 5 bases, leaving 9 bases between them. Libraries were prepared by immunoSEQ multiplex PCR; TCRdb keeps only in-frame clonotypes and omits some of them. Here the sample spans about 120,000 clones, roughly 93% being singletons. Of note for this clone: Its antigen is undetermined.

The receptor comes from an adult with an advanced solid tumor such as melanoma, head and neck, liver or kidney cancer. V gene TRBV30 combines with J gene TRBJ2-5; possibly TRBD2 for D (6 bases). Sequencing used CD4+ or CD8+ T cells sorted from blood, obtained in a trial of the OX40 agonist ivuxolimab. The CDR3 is CAWSSRGETQYF. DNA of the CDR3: TGTGCCTGGAGTTCCCGGGGGGAGACCCAGTACTTC.